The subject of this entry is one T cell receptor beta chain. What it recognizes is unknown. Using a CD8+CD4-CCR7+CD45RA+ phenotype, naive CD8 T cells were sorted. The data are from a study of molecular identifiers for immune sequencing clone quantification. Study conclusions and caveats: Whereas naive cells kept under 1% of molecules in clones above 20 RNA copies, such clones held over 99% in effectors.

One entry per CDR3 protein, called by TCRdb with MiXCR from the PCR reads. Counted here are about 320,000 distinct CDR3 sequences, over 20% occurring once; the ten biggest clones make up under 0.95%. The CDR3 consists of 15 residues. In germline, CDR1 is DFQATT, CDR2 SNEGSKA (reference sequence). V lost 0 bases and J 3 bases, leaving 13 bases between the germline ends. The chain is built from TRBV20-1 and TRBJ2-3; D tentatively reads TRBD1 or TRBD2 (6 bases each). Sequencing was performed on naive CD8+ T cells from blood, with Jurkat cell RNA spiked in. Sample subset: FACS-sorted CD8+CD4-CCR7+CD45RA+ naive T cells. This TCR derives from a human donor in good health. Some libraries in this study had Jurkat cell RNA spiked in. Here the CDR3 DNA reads TGCAGTGCTAGAGATTGGCAGGGGAGGACAGATACGCAGTATTTT. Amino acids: CSARDWQGRTDTQYF.